This T cell receptor beta chain was retrieved from a study of regulatory T cells in long-lasting Graves disease. This clonotype was counted at least ten times. As to time point: newly diagnosed GD, antithyroid drugs for less than 3 months. PBMC RNA was the source of the TCR library. CDR3 length equals 12 residues. Trimming left V 3 bases short and J 6 bases short, with 6 bases between. With iRepertoire HTBI primers and Arm-PCR of CDR3 regions, TCR beta libraries were built. TCRdb called the multiplex PCR reads again in MiXCR, with one record for every CDR3 protein. The table records 380,000 or so distinct CDR3 sequences, 15% to 20% of them present only once. The same sample was also studied in work on T cells in Graves' hyperthyroidism and ophthalmopathy. That work contributes: Using the HTBI primer set, a first-round RT-PCR was run on the TCR CDR3.

V is TRBV12-3 or TRBV12-4 and J is TRBJ1-5; no clear D. The sequence came from a woman aged 18-29 years with Graves disease. The source material was peripheral blood mononuclear cells (PBMCs), sampled at new diagnosis, from a patient treated with antithyroid drugs. CDR3 sequence: CASSFETQPQHF. The CDR3 coding sequence is TGTGCCAGCAGTTTCGAGACTCAGCCCCAGCATTTT.